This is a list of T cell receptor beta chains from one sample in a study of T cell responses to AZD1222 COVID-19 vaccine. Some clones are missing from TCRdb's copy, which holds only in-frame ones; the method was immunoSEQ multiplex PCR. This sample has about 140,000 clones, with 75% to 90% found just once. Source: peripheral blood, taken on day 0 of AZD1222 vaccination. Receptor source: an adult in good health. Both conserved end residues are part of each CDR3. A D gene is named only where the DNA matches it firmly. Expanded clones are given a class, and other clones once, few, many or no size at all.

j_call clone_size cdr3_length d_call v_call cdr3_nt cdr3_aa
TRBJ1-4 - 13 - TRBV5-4 TGTGCCAGCAGCTCCTCGGCTAATGAAAAACTGTTTTTT CASSSSANEKLFF
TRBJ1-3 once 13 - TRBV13 TGTGCCAGCAGCTTTGGACTTGGAAACACCATATATTTT CASSFGLGNTIYF
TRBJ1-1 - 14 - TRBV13 TGTGCCAGCAGCCGTCAAGGACTCGCCGGTGAAGCTTTCTTT CASSRQGLAGEAFF
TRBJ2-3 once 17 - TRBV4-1 TGCGCCAGCAGCCAAGTTGGGACGGGACGGGCCACAGATACGCAGTATTTT CASSQVGTGRATDTQYF
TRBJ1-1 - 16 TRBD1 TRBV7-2 TGTGCCAGCGTTCCTCCCCGGCAGGGGGGGAACACTGAAGCTTTCTTT CASVPPRQGGNTEAFF
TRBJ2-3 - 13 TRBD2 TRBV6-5 TGTGCCAGCCGACTAGCAAACTCAGATACGCAGTATTTT CASRLANSDTQYF
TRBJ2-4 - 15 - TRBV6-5 TGTGCCAGCATTGGACTTGGGGGATTGGAAAACATTCAGTACTTC CASIGLGGLENIQYF
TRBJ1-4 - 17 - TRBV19 TGTGCCAGTAGTATTCGCAGGAGCTCTGGGAGAAATGAAAAACTGTTTTTT CASSIRRSSGRNEKLFF
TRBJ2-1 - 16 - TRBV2 TGTGCCAGCAGTGGCTTAGCGGACTACTCCTACAATGAGCAGTTCTTC CASSGLADYSYNEQFF
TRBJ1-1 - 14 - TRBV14 TGTGCCAGCAGCCAGAGGGCCATAGGCACTGAAGCTTTCTTT CASSQRAIGTEAFF
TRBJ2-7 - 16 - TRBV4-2 TGTGCCAGCAGCCAAGCGGGGCTAGCGTCCTCCTACGAGCAGTACTTC CASSQAGLASSYEQYF
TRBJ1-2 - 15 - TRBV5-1 TGCGCCAGCAGCTTGGCCCAGGGAGGCGACTATGGCTACACCTTC CASSLAQGGDYGYTF
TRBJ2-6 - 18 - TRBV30 TGTGCCTGGAGTGGGAACCTCGGTCTAGGGACCGGGGCCAACGTCCTGACTTTC CAWSGNLGLGTGANVLTF
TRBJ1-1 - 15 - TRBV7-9 TGTGCCAGCAGGTACGACCCGGGGGTAGGAACTGAAGCTTTCTTT CASRYDPGVGTEAFF
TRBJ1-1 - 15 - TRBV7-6 TGTGCCAGCACCCCTTTAAGGGGCCCGAACACTGAAGCTTTCTTT CASTPLRGPNTEAFF
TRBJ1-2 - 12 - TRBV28 TGTGCCAGCAGTTTGGGGAACTATGGCTACACCTTC CASSLGNYGYTF
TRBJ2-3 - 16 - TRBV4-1 TGCGCCAGCAGCCAAGAAGCTGCAGGGGGAGGGCCTGGGCAGTATTTT CASSQEAAGGGPGQYF
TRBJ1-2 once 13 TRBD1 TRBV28 TGTGCCAGCGGGGACAGCAAGAACTATGGCTACACCTTC CASGDSKNYGYTF
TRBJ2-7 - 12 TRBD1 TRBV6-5 TGTGCCAGCAGCGGACAGGGCTACGAGCAGTACTTC CASSGQGYEQYF
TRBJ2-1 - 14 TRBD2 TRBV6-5 TGTGCCAGCAGTTACGCGGGGGGGCCGAATGAGCAGTTCTTC CASSYAGGPNEQFF
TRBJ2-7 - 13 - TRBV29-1 TGCAGCTCAAGCGGGGATGGGGGCCCCGAGCAGTACTTC CSSSGDGGPEQYF
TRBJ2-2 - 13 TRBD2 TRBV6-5 TGTGCCAGCAGTTACGAGCGGGGTCGGGAGCTGTTTTTT CASSYERGRELFF
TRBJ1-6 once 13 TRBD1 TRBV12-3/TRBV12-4 TGTGCCAGCAGTTTGACAGGGAATTCACCCCTCCACTTT CASSLTGNSPLHF
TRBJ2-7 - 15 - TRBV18 TGTGCCAGCTCACTCTACCGGGACACGGTGAGGGAGCAGTACTTC CASSLYRDTVREQYF
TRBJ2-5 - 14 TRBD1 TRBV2 TGTGCCAGCAGTGGGGACAGGGCCCAAGAGACCCAGTACTTC CASSGDRAQETQYF
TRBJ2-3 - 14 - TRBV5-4 TGTGCCAGCAGCCTCGAGGGGAACCGGGGTACGCAGTATTTT CASSLEGNRGTQYF
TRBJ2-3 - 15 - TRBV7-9 TGTGCCAGCAGCTTAGTTCGACTCACCACAGATACGCAGTATTTT CASSLVRLTTDTQYF
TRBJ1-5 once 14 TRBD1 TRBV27 TGTGCCAGCAGTCCTGACAGGGGGCATCAGCCCCAGCATTTT CASSPDRGHQPQHF
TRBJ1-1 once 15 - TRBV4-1 TGCGCCAGCAGCCCATGGGTTCGGGGGAACACTGAAGCTTTCTTT CASSPWVRGNTEAFF
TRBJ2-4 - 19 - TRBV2 TGTGCCAGCAGTGACGGTAAACTAGTCCCAGCGGTAACCAAAAACATTCAGTACTTC CASSDGKLVPAVTKNIQYF
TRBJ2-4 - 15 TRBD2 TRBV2 TGTGCCATAGCGGGGGAGCAACTAGCCAAAAACATTCAGTACTTC CAIAGEQLAKNIQYF
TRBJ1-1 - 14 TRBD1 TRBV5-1 TGCGCCAGCAGCTTGAGGGACAGGGCCACTGAAGCTTTCTTT CASSLRDRATEAFF